The following is a T cell receptor (beta chain) sequence with its context. This sample is part of a study of blood T cell repertoires in COVID-19. For the study at large: PBMCs, B-cell-depleted T cells, or T cells were the source of the cDNA or gDNA that made up the material.

CDR1 is SEHNR and CDR2 is FQNEAQ in the germline V gene (reference sequence). The CDR3 extends over 14 amino acids. V shed 3 bases and J shed 6 bases, with 11 bases lying between them. Original handling: Reference gene primer amplification gave estimated nucleated cell counts. Assay: immunoSEQ multiplex PCR; the TCRdb copy retains only in-frame clones and omits some. D and trimming come from the DNA, and the V and J calls and clone size come from that table. There are 140,000 or so clones in the sample; about 89% occur only once, and around 38% lies in the top ten. The clonotype was recovered from a man aged 45 to 65 who had recovered from COVID-19. The sample consisted of peripheral blood. The rearrangement joins TRBV7-9 to TRBJ1-4; the D gene is possibly TRBD1 (6 bases). CDR3 amino acids: CASSLGHGDEKLFF. CDR3 nucleotide sequence: TGTGCCAGCAGCTTGGGACACGGAGATGAAAAACTGTTTTTT.